This T cell receptor (beta chain) is from a study of T-cell memory formation after mild COVID-19. UMIs and sample barcodes were carried by the TCR alpha and TCR beta cDNA libraries that 5'RACE produced using constant-segment primers. TCRdb re-called the 5' RACE reads with MiXCR, one entry per CDR3 protein. The sample records 170,000 or so distinct CDR3 sequences, 20% to 25% being singletons. Overall study results and limits: Day 15 to 85 contractors were CD4/CD8 balanced; later expanders leaned CD4+. For contracting clones, CD4+ ones sat mainly in CM and EM, CD8+ in EMRA.

The CDR3 loop spans 13 amino acids. The germline gives CDR1 KGHDR, CDR2 SFDVKD. Trimming removed 9 bases at V and 3 bases at J, with 11 bases between. This clonotype has more than one count but fewer than ten. Its antigen is unidentified. The sample taken for sequencing was PBMCs or a T cell subset sorted from them (not recorded which). The chain couples TRBV24-1 to TRBJ2-1; no firm D call. This clonotype was obtained from an adult woman who had mild COVID-19 (a few samples of this study predate the infection). Cell type and time point are not known. The CDR3 region has the DNA TGTGCCACCCGGGCCAGGATCTACAATGAGCAGTTCTTC. Its translation: CATRARIYNEQFF.